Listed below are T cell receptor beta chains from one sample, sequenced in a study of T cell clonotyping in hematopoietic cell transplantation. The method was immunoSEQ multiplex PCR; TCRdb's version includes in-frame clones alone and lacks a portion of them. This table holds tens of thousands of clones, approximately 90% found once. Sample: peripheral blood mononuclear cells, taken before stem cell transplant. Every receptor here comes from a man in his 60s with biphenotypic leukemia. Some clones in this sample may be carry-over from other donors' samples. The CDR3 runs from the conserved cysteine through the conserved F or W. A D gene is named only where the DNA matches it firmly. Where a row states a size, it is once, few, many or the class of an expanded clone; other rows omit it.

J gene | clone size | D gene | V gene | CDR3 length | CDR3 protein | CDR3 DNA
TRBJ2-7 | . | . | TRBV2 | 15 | CASSERSALSYEQYF | TGTGCCAGCAGTGAACGGTCGGCGCTATCCTACGAGCAGTACTTC
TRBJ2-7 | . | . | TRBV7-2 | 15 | CASSLERVLGYEQYF | TGTGCCAGCAGCTTAGAGCGGGTTCTTGGGTACGAGCAGTACTTC
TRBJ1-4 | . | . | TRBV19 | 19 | CASSIGVRGSARTDEKLFF | TGTGCCAGTAGTATTGGTGTTCGGGGGTCCGCCCGGACCGATGAAAAACTGTTTTTT
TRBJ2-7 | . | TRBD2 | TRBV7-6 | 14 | CASSLTSSGYEQYF | TGTGCCAGCAGTCTCACATCTAGCGGCTACGAGCAGTACTTC
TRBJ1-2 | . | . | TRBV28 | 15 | CASSALEDRPYGYTF | TGTGCCAGCAGTGCCCTTGAGGACAGACCGTATGGCTACACCTTC
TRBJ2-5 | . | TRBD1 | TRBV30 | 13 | CACRQGLSGTQYF | TGTGCCTGCCGACAGGGTCTGTCAGGGACCCAGTACTTC
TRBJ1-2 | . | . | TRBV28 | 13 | CASSPGTGYGYTF | TGTGCCAGCAGTCCAGGGACCGGATATGGCTACACCTTC
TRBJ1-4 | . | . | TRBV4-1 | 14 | CASSQGGGMEKLFF | TGCGCCAGCAGCCAAGGGGGTGGGATGGAAAAACTGTTTTTT
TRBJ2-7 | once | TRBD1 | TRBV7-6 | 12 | CASSLPDRQQYF | TGTGCCAGCAGCTTACCGGACAGGCAGCAGTACTTC
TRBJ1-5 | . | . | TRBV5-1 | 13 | CASSPLSNQPQHF | TGCGCCAGCAGCCCATTGAGTAATCAGCCCCAGCATTTT
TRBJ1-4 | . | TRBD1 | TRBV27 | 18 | CASSLSRGQGATNEKLFF | TGTGCCAGCAGTTTATCGAGGGGACAGGGGGCAACTAATGAAAAACTGTTTTTT
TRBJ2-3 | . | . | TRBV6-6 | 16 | CASSFRLLRSTDTQYF | TGTGCCAGCAGTTTTAGGCTGCTACGAAGCACAGATACGCAGTATTTT
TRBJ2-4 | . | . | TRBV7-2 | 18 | CASSLIPRGGRLKNIQYF | TGTGCCAGCAGCTTAATCCCCAGGGGCGGGCGGTTGAAAAACATTCAGTACTTC
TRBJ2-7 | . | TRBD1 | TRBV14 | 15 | CASSPQGLLSYEQYF | TGTGCCAGCAGCCCACAGGGGTTACTCTCCTACGAGCAGTACTTC
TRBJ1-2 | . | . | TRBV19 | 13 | CASSLQGVYGYTF | TGTGCCAGTAGTTTACAGGGTGTCTATGGCTACACCTTC
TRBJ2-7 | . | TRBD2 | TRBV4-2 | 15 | CASSRGLAGVYEQYF | TGTGCCAGCAGCCGAGGACTAGCGGGGGTCTACGAGCAGTACTTC
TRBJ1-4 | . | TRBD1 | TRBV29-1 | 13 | CSFRQGDGEKLFF | TGCAGCTTTCGACAGGGGGATGGTGAAAAACTGTTTTTT
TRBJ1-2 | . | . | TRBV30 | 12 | CAWKKGLGGYTF | TGTGCCTGGAAAAAGGGGTTAGGGGGCTACACCTTC
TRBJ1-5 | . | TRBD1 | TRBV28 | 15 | CASSPVGQGAQPQHF | TGTGCCAGCTCTCCCGTGGGACAGGGGGCTCAGCCCCAGCATTTT
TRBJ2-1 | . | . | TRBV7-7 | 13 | CASSLAHGDEQFF | TGTGCTAGCAGCTTAGCCCACGGCGATGAGCAGTTCTTC
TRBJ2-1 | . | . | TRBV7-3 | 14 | CASREGGSYNEQFF | TGTGCCAGCCGTGAGGGGGGGTCGTACAATGAGCAGTTCTTC
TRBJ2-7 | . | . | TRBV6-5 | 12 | CASSYSLGEQYF | TGTGCCAGCAGTTACTCGCTAGGCGAGCAGTACTTC
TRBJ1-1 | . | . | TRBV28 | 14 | CASSLRNMNTEAFF | TGTGCCAGCAGTTTGCGGAACATGAACACTGAAGCTTTCTTT
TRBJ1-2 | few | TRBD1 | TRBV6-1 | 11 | CASSLQGGYTF | TGTGCCAGCAGCTTACAGGGGGGCTACACCTTC
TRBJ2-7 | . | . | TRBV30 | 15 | CAWSVRERLNYEQYF | TGTGCCTGGAGTGTACGGGAGCGCCTAAACTACGAGCAGTACTTC
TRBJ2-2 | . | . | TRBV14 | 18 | CASSQDNFASRNTGELFF | TGTGCCAGCAGCCAAGATAACTTCGCTAGCAGAAACACCGGGGAGCTGTTTTTT
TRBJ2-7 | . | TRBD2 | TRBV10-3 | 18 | CAISPSPATSGGHYEQYF | TGTGCCATCAGCCCCTCCCCCGCGACTAGCGGGGGGCACTACGAGCAGTACTTC
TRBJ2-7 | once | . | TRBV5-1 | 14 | CASSSSGQNYEQYF | TGCGCCAGCAGCTCTTCCGGACAGAACTACGAGCAGTACTTC
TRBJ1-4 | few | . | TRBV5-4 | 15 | CASSLGLGEGEKLFF | TGTGCCAGCAGCTTGGGGCTGGGAGAGGGGGAAAAACTGTTTTTT
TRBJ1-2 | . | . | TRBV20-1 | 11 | CSARTNYGYTF | TGCAGTGCTAGGACAAACTATGGCTACACCTTC
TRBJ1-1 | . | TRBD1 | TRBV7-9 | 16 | CASSYLRDRGNTEAFF | TGTGCCAGCAGCTACCTCAGGGACAGGGGGAACACTGAAGCTTTCTTT
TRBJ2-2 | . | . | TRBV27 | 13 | CASSPRSTGELFF | TGTGCCAGCAGTCCACGATCCACCGGGGAGCTGTTTTTT
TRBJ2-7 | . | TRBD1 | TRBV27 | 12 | CASRTGVYEQYF | TGTGCCAGCAGGACAGGGGTCTACGAGCAGTACTTC
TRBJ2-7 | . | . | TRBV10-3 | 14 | CAITSRYRSDEQYF | TGTGCCATCACTTCCCGGTACAGGAGCGACGAGCAGTACTTC
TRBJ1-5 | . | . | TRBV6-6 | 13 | CASKVGVQQPQHF | TGTGCCAGCAAGGTCGGGGTTCAACAGCCCCAGCATTTT
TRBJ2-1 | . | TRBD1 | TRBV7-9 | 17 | CASSPGTGGYGGYEQFF | TGTGCCAGCAGCCCCGGGACAGGGGGCTACGGGGGGTATGAGCAGTTCTTC
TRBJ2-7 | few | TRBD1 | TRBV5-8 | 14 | CASSFGQGYYEQYF | TGTGCCAGCAGCTTCGGACAGGGATACTACGAGCAGTACTTC
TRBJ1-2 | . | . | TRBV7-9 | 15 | CASSPSGGPSSGYTF | TGTGCCAGCAGCCCCTCGGGAGGGCCTTCGAGTGGCTACACCTTC
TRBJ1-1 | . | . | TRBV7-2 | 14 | CASSLGSRRAEAFF | TGTGCCAGCAGCTTAGGGTCCCGCCGGGCTGAAGCTTTCTTT
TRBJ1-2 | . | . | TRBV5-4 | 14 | CASSLMADNYGYTF | TGTGCCAGCAGCTTGATGGCGGATAACTATGGCTACACCTTC
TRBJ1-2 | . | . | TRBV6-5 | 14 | CASTRANFNYGYTF | TGTGCCAGCACCCGAGCAAATTTTAACTATGGCTACACCTTC
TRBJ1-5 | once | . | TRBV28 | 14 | CASNRPGINQPQHF | TGTGCCTCAAATCGGCCGGGAATCAATCAGCCCCAGCATTTT
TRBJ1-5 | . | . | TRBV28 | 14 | CASSSNRAGQPQHF | TGTGCCAGCAGTTCCAACAGGGCGGGTCAGCCCCAGCATTTT
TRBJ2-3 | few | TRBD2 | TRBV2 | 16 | CASSRGLAGAADTQYF | TGTGCCAGCAGTAGAGGGCTAGCGGGAGCCGCAGATACGCAGTATTTT